These 5 T cell receptor beta chains were sequenced from one sample in a study of shared clonotypes between healthy human individuals. CD45RO-negative CD8 cells positively selected for CCR7 made up the naive population, which excluded terminally differentiated effector memory CD45RA+ cells. Produced via immunoSEQ multiplex PCR; TCRdb's table is partial and in-frame only. The sample includes more than 600,000 clones, 92% of them seen just once. Source material: naive CD8+ T cells sorted from blood. These receptors came from a man younger than 40 in good health.

V is TRBV14 and J is TRBJ2-1, with D maybe TRBD1 (5 bases). Germline lookup yields CDR1 SGHDN and CDR2 FVKESK. Deletions cut 0 bases from V and 7 bases from J, with 7 bases between. The CDR3 extends over 13 amino acids. CDR3 in amino acids: CASSQDPGNEQFF. In nucleotides, the CDR3 is TGTGCCAGCAGCCAAGATCCAGGGAATGAGCAGTTCTTC.

The V and J genes are TRBV18 and TRBJ2-7; 9 nucleotides match TRBD1. V lost 5 bases, J lost 3 bases, and 8 bases stayed unmatched. Germline values: CDR1 KGHSH, CDR2 LQKENI. The CDR3 is 15 residues long. The CDR3 reads CASSSRDRDFYEQYF. The CDR3 bases are TGTGCCAGCTCATCCCGGGACAGGGATTTCTACGAGCAGTACTTC.

The V gene is TRBV6-6, the J gene TRBJ2-2, with 7 bases that match TRBD2. With 8 bases clipped from V and 1 base from J, the junction kept 7 bases outside the gene matches. This CDR3 is built from 15 residues. Germline V gene data show CDR1 as MNHNY and CDR2 as SVGAGI (reference sequence). In nucleotides, the CDR3 is TGTGCCAGCTGGAACTGGGAGGGGAACACCGGGGAGCTGTTTTTT. This codes for CASWNWEGNTGELFF.

CDR3 protein: CAWRGGLGVNYGYTF. The DNA of the CDR3 is TGTGCCTGGAGGGGGGGCCTCGGAGTTAACTATGGCTACACCTTC. The chain recombines TRBV30 with TRBJ1-2, with D possibly TRBD1 on 6 matching bases. The germline V gene encodes CDR1 GTSNPN and CDR2 SVGIG (reference sequence). V was shortened by 3 bases and J by 1 base, with 15 bases between the two germline ends. CDR3 length equals 15 residues.

The genes are TRBV7-9 and TRBJ2-2, with 10 bases that match TRBD2. The ends lost 5 bases at V and 3 bases at J; junction bases unmatched: 6. The germline V gene has CDR1 SEHNR and CDR2 FQNEAQ (reference sequence). CDR3 length equals 16 residues. This chain's CDR3 is CASSAPLAGYTGELFF. The CDR3, as DNA: TGTGCCAGCAGCGCCCCACTAGCGGGGTACACCGGGGAGCTGTTTTTT.